The 27 T cell receptor beta chains in this list originate from one sample, sequenced in a study of regulatory T cells in long-lasting Graves disease. Libraries of TCR beta came from iRepertoire HTBI primers plus Arm-PCR of CDR3 regions. TCRdb reanalysed the multiplex PCR reads using MiXCR and keeps one entry per CDR3 protein. Of about 400,000 distinct CDR3 sequences in the sample, 20% are singletons; the top ten hold around 20%. This sample's time point: persistent/refractory GD, antithyroid drugs over 5 years with positive TRAb. Scientists built the TCR library using RNA that was extracted from PBMCs. Sample: peripheral blood mononuclear cells (PBMCs), taken when the disease was refractory, from a patient treated with antithyroid drugs. These receptor sequences come from a female donor with Graves disease.

The V call is TRBV2, the J call TRBJ1-1, with D maybe TRBD1 (5 bases). CDR3 length: 16 amino acids. Trimming pared 6 bases from V and 2 bases from J, leaving 19 bases between. Looked up from germline, CDR1 is SNHLY and CDR2 is FYNNEI. In DNA form, the CDR3 reads TGTGCCAGCAGCGCGCGCCCAGGGACGGAAAACACTGAAGCTTTCTTT. This sequence encodes CASSARPGTENTEAFF.

CDR3: CASSGAYHGTDTQYF. CDR3 DNA: TGTGCCAGCAGCGGAGCCTACCACGGCACAGATACGCAGTATTTT. The gene calls are TRBV27 and TRBJ2-3, with D hard to call. Deletions cut 6 bases from V and 1 base from J, with 14 bases between. Germline V gene data show CDR1 as MNHEY and CDR2 as SMNVEV (reference sequence). The CDR3 runs 15 residues.

In its sample, this clonotype was seen many times. CDR3 DNA sequence: TGCAGTGCTAGTCAGGGGGCGAAAGAGACCCAGTACTTC. Protein: CSASQGAKETQYF. V and J are TRBV20-1 and TRBJ2-5, with 8 nucleotides matching TRBD1. The CDR3 length is 13 residues. Germline CDR1 and CDR2: DFQATT and SNEGSKA (reference sequence). V lost 3 bases and J lost 3; bases outside the gene matches: 3.

This clonotype was observed at least ten times. V gene TRBV2 combines with J gene TRBJ2-7; maybe TRBD1 (7 bases). In germline, CDR1 is SNHLY, CDR2 FYNNEI. Between the trimmed V and J ends, which lost 6 bases and 5 bases, there was a span of 20 bases. This CDR3 region has 15 residues. As DNA, the CDR3 is TGTGCCAGCAGGAAGCCAGGGGGGATAACGGACGAGCAGTACTTC. Amino acids: CASRKPGGITDEQYF.

This clonotype was found a few times. At one end the junction does not follow the germline gene, possibly because of a read error. The rearrangement uses TRBV7-8 and TRBJ2-5, with TRBD2 as a possible D gene (6 bases). CDR1 SGHVS and CDR2 FQNEAQ come from the germline V gene. The CDR3 extends over 15 amino acids. CDR3 residues: CASSTDAGRRETQCF. Written as DNA, the CDR3 is TGTGCCAGCAGCACAGACGCGGGGAGGAGAGAGACCCAGTGCTTC.

This clonotype was picked up a small number of times. The chain has TRBV5-4 and TRBJ2-4; 9 bases align to TRBD1. J lost 8 bases, V lost 1 base, and 7 bases had no gene match. The CDR3 spans 15 residues. Germline V lookup: CDR1 SGHNT, CDR2 YYREEE (reference sequence). The CDR3 sequence is CASSLRTGGDDIQYF. CDR3 nucleotide sequence: TGTGCCAGCAGCTTGCGAACAGGGGGCGACGACATTCAGTACTTC.

This clonotype was counted ten times or more. J is TRBJ1-2 and V is TRBV7-9, with D maybe TRBD1 (5 bases). The germline V and J ends were trimmed by 2 bases and 0 bases, with 10 bases remaining between them. The CDR3 runs 15 residues. Germline CDR1 SEHNR, CDR2 FQNEAQ (reference sequence). Here the CDR3 reads CASSLSTDTNYGYTF. Here the CDR3 DNA reads TGTGCCAGCAGCTTATCGACAGATACTAACTATGGCTACACCTTC. Full variable domain (outside the CDR3, taken from reference TRBV7-9 and TRBJ1-2): DTGVSQNPRHKITKRGQNVTFRCDPISEHNRLYWYRQTLGQGPEFLTYFQNEAQLEKSRLLSDRFSAERPKGSFSTLEIQRTEQGDSAMYLCASSLSTDTNYGYTFGSGTRLTVV.

This clonotype has at least ten counts. The V call is TRBV3-1, the J call TRBJ1-4; 9 bases are a match to TRBD1. The germline V gene encodes CDR1 LGHDT and CDR2 YNNKEL (reference sequence). The length of the CDR3 is 13 residues. V gave up 5 bases and J gave up 12 bases; unmatched junction bases: 7. The CDR3 is CASSGTGYRELFF. The CDR3, as DNA: TGTGCCAGCAGCGGGACAGGGTACCGGGAACTGTTTTTT.

The chain has TRBV7-9 and TRBJ2-7; 9 nucleotides line up with TRBD2. This CDR3 has 15 residues. CDR1 is SEHNR and CDR2 is FQNEAQ in the germline V gene (reference sequence). Germline trimming cut 1 base from V and 5 bases from J; bases unmatched to any gene: 6. Here the CDR3 reads CASSLEVSSGNEQYF. Here the CDR3 DNA reads TGTGCCAGCAGCTTAGAGGTGTCTAGCGGGAACGAGCAGTACTTC.

Concerning this clonotype itself: A much larger clone lies one base from this, so it may be a read error. This sequence joins TRBV11-2 and TRBJ2-2; D is undetermined. Germline lookup yields CDR1 SGHAT and CDR2 FQNNGV. This CDR3 comprises 14 residues. Written as DNA, the CDR3 is TGTGCCGGCAGCCCACGCAGGTTACCCGGGGAGCTGTTTTTT. It yields the protein CAGSPRRLPGELFF. The full variable domain, its missing parts supplied by reference TRBV11-2 and TRBJ2-2, is EAGVAQSPRYKIIEKRQSVAFWCNPISGHATLYWYQQILGQGPKLLIQFQNNGVVDDSQLPKDRFSAERLKGVDSTLKIQPAKLEDSAVYLCAGSPRRLPGELFFGEGSRLTVL.

This clonotype has at least ten counts. V and J are TRBV30 and TRBJ1-2; 10 nucleotides agree with TRBD1. The junction had 6 bases not matched to a gene; V was cut back by 3 bases and J by 5 bases. CDR1 GTSNPN and CDR2 SVGIG come from the germline V gene (reference sequence). The CDR3 sequence is 14 residues long. The CDR3 spells CAWRSPGQGYGYTF. CDR3 DNA sequence: TGTGCCTGGAGGTCACCGGGACAGGGGTATGGCTACACCTTC. Supplemented by reference TRBV30 and TRBJ1-2, the full variable domain reads SQTIHQWPATLVQPVGSPLSLECTVEGTSNPNLYWYRQAAGRGLQLLFYSVGIGQISSEVPQNLSASRPQDRQFILSSKKLLLSDSGFYLCAWRSPGQGYGYTFGSGTRLTVV.

This clonotype appeared a few times. The CDR3 DNA sequence: TGTGCCAGCTCCGTTGCCTCGAGGGGCACTGAAGCTTTCTTT. It yields the protein CASSVASRGTEAFF. The V and J genes are TRBV18 and TRBJ1-1; weak D call: TRBD1 (5 bases). Germline CDR1 and CDR2: KGHSH and LQKENI. The CDR3 covers 14 residues. V was clipped by 6 bases and J by 4 bases, with 15 bases between them.

This clonotype appeared many times. The V gene is TRBV2, the J gene TRBJ2-5, with no clear D. Germline loops: CDR1 SNHLY, CDR2 FYNNEI. The CDR3 covers 12 residues. V lost 4 bases to trimming and J lost 0 bases, with 3 bases between them. DNA of the CDR3: TGTGCCAGCAGTGTGCACCAAGAGACCCAGTACTTC. This encodes CASSVHQETQYF.

J is TRBJ2-7 and V is TRBV7-9, with 11 bases that match TRBD2. The CDR3 extends over 15 amino acids. J gave up 3 bases and V 5 bases, and 6 bases lay outside the gene matches. CDR1 SEHNR and CDR2 FQNEAQ come from the germline V gene (reference sequence). The CDR3 DNA reads TGTGCCAGCAGCAAAGCCGGGACTAGCGGCTACGAGCAGTACTTC. Encoded protein: CASSKAGTSGYEQYF.

The chain recombines TRBV6-2 or TRBV6-3 with TRBJ2-1; 10 bases match TRBD1. Germline assignment: CDR1 MNHEY and CDR2 SVGEGT. This CDR3 is built from 14 residues. The junction had 3 bases not matched to a gene; V was cut back by 6 bases and J by 4 bases. Here the CDR3 reads CASRGQGTYNEQFF. The CDR3, as DNA: TGTGCCAGCAGGGGACAGGGGACATACAATGAGCAGTTCTTC.

This clonotype was counted ten times or more. This sequence joins TRBV2 and TRBJ2-5; TRBD2 aligns across 9 bases. The V segment lost 7 bases and the J segment 4 bases; nucleotides outside the gene matches: 1. In germline, CDR1 is SNHLY, CDR2 FYNNEI. The CDR3 covers 12 residues. The CDR3 region has the DNA TGTGCCAGCAAACTAGCGGGAGAGACCCAGTACTTC. As protein: CASKLAGETQYF. Full variable domain (remainder filled in from reference TRBV2 and TRBJ2-5): EPEVTQTPSHQVTQMGQEVILRCVPISNHLYFYWYRQILGQKVEFLVSFYNNEISEKSEIFDDQFSVERPDGSNFTLKIRSTKLEDSAMYFCASKLAGETQYFGPGTRLLVL.

The rearrangement joins TRBV19 to TRBJ2-4, with D possibly TRBD2 on 7 matching bases. This CDR3 is built from 14 residues. Trimming took off 10 bases at V and 7 bases at J, with 20 bases between the two ends. Germline CDR1 reads LNHDA; CDR2 reads SQIVND (reference sequence). The CDR3 bases are TGTGCCACTAACCCCGACGAGGGGGGGAACATTCAGTACTTC. Residues: CATNPDEGGNIQYF.

This clonotype was recorded many times. This sequence joins TRBV7-2 and TRBJ1-2, with D uncertain. V lost 1 base to trimming and J lost 2 bases, with 11 bases between them. The germline V gene encodes CDR1 SGHTA and CDR2 FQGNSA. CDR3 length: 15 amino acids. CDR3 loop: CASSLERTFNYGYTF. For the CDR3, the DNA is TGTGCCAGCAGCTTAGAACGGACCTTCAACTATGGCTACACCTTC.

There are many counts of this clonotype. The V gene is TRBV6-1, the J gene TRBJ2-7, with 12 bases aligning to TRBD2. J was trimmed by 5 bases and V by 5 bases; bases with no gene match: 7. Per germline, CDR1 MNHNS and CDR2 SASEGT. CDR3 length: 15 amino acids. CDR3 amino acids: CASSPSGRALDEQYF. For the CDR3, the DNA is TGTGCCAGCAGTCCTAGCGGGAGGGCCTTGGACGAGCAGTACTTC.

This clonotype turned up a few times. This chain joins TRBV15 and TRBJ2-7; D unclear. V shed 4 bases and J shed 3 bases, with 4 bases lying between them. The CDR3 is 11 amino acids. From germline, CDR1 is LNHNV and CDR2 YYDKDF (reference sequence). CDR3 DNA: TGTGCCACCAGCAAAAACTACGAGCAGTACTTC. Encoded protein: CATSKNYEQYF.

This sequence joins TRBV14 and TRBJ1-2; D may be TRBD1 (5 bases). This CDR3 is built from 18 residues. V was shortened by 0 bases and J by 4 bases, with 21 bases between the two germline ends. The V gene's germline CDR1 is SGHDN and CDR2 FVKESK. CDR3 amino acids: CASSQDRSGHLNRYGYTF. DNA of the CDR3: TGTGCCAGCAGCCAAGATCGGAGCGGACACTTGAACCGCTATGGCTACACCTTC.

This clonotype was counted between two and nine times. The chain combines TRBV14 with TRBJ2-5; 8 bases agree with TRBD2. The CDR3 is 16 amino acids. The germline V gene encodes CDR1 SGHDN and CDR2 FVKESK. The V and J ends lost 3 bases and 3 bases, in that order; junction bases with no gene match: 9. CDR3 sequence reads: CASSHVLPGLEETQYF. CDR3 nucleotide sequence: TGTGCCAGCAGCCACGTTCTACCGGGACTAGAAGAGACCCAGTACTTC.

Regarding this clonotype: This could be a read error, since a much larger clone is one nucleotide away. The rearrangement joins TRBV3-1 to TRBJ2-7, with D hard to call. The CDR3 contains 11 residues. V lost 1 base, J lost 3 bases, and 1 base lay in between. Per germline, CDR1 LGHDT and CDR2 YNNKEL (reference sequence). CDR3 region: CASSQVYEQYF. The CDR3 nucleotides are TGTGCCAGCAGCCAAGTCTACGAGCAGTACTTC.

The V gene is TRBV7-9, the J gene TRBJ2-2, with 7 bases fitting TRBD1. Germline V gene lookup returns CDR1 SEHNR and CDR2 FQNEAQ (reference sequence). V lost 5 bases to trimming and J lost 0 bases; unmatched junction nucleotides: 9. This CDR3 comprises 17 residues. The CDR3 spells CASSHPQGLPNTGELFF. For the CDR3, the DNA is TGTGCCAGCAGCCACCCACAGGGGTTACCGAACACCGGGGAGCTGTTTTTT.

This clonotype appeared a few times. The chain is built from TRBV19 and TRBJ2-7; 9 positions agree with TRBD1. With V trimmed by 4 bases and J by 2 bases, 12 bases remained unmatched. The CDR3 runs 17 residues. In germline, CDR1 is LNHDA, CDR2 SQIVND (reference sequence). The CDR3 coding sequence is TGTGCCAGTAGTAGGGGTGGAGGGACAGGGCTTCCCTACGAGCAGTACTTC. Translated, it gives CASSRGGGTGLPYEQYF.

Only a few counts were recorded for this clonotype. The chain has TRBV11-2 and TRBJ2-7; possible D gene TRBD1, 5 bases. The V gene lost 1 base and the J gene lost 7 bases, with 14 bases spanning the gap. Per the germline V gene, CDR1 is SGHAT and CDR2 is FQNNGV. This CDR3 comprises 14 residues. Here the CDR3 DNA reads TGTGCCAGCAGCTTAGTTCCAGGGTCCTTGGAGCAGTACTTC. It is translated as CASSLVPGSLEQYF.

This clonotype occurred many times. One end of the junction varies from germline; a read error may be responsible. This chain uses TRBV28 with TRBJ2-7; 7 nucleotides line up with TRBD1. CDR1 and CDR2 (germline): MDHEN, SYDVKM. This CDR3 has 13 amino acids. CDR3 in amino acids: CASSQRGTDDQYF. The CDR3 coding sequence is TGTGCCAGCAGTCAGCGAGGGACAGACGATCAGTACTTC.